One and the same sample provided the 4 T cell receptor beta chains below, sequenced in a study of blood T cell repertoires in COVID-19. The assay was immunoSEQ multiplex PCR, and TCRdb's table has in-frame clones only and misses some. The repertoire holds around 150,000 clones, with 85% as singletons. Input material: peripheral blood. Receptors originate from a human donor with acute or convalescent COVID-19. The donor label of this sample is uncertain.

This chain uses TRBV28 with TRBJ2-1; D is uncertain. CDR1 is MDHEN, CDR2 SYDVKM, per germline. Trimming left V 7 bases short and J 9 bases short, with 10 bases between. This CDR3 has 11 amino acids. CDR3 nucleotides: TGTGCCAGCATACGCGCTGGTGAGCAGTTCTTC. This translates into CASIRAGEQFF.

This clone was recorded a few times. V usage is TRBV6-2 or TRBV6-3 and J usage is TRBJ1-5; possible D gene TRBD1, 6 bases. This CDR3 has 14 amino acids. CDR1 and CDR2 from the germline V gene are MNHEY and SVGEGT. V dropped 4 bases and J dropped 4 bases, with 11 bases sitting between them. CDR3 DNA: TGTGCCAGCAGTTCGACAGGCACGAATCAGCCCCAGCATTTT. Translating gives CASSSTGTNQPQHF.

Notes on this clone: The junction differs from germline at one of its ends, possibly a read error. The rearrangement links TRBV5-1 to TRBJ1-6; TRBD1 matches 7 bases. The CDR3 is 15 residues long. The V gene's germline CDR1 is SGHRS and CDR2 YFSETQ. The CDR3 loop is CASRAGDSYYSPLHF. The CDR3 DNA sequence: TGCGCCAGCAGGGCCGGGGACAGCTATTATTCACCCCTCCACTTT.

The chain combines TRBV30 with TRBJ1-1; possible D gene TRBD1, 6 bases. The CDR3 length is 17 residues. CDR1 is GTSNPN and CDR2 is SVGIG in the germline V gene (reference sequence). V lost 4 bases and J lost 10, with 31 bases in between. CDR3: CAWINWGPRGGWSGAFF. Written as DNA, the CDR3 is TGTGCCTGGATAAATTGGGGGCCCAGGGGTGGGTGGAGTGGAGCTTTCTTT. Complete variable domain (other parts from reference TRBV30 and TRBJ1-1): SQTIHQWPATLVQPVGSPLSLECTVEGTSNPNLYWYRQAAGRGLQLLFYSVGIGQISSEVPQNLSASRPQDRQFILSSKKLLLSDSGFYLCAWINWGPRGGWSGAFFGQGTRLTVV.